This T cell receptor beta chain was captured in a study of blood T cell repertoires in COVID-19. On the study more broadly: Whether acute or convalescent, the COVID-19 samples came from the United States, Italy and Spain. PBMCs, B-cell-depleted T cells, or T cells were the source of the cDNA or gDNA that made up the material.

V shed 5 bases, J shed 2 bases, and the junction held 5 bases outside the gene matches. Germline CDR1 and CDR2: SGHTA and FQGNSA. There are 15 residues in the CDR3. In the source study's methods: Amplifying reference gene primers gave estimates of nucleated cell counts. Sequenced by immunoSEQ multiplex PCR; TCRdb stores in-frame clones only, minus some. For V, J and clone size, that table is used; D and trimming come from the DNA. The table includes approximately 52,000 clones, more than 85% detected once. This clone was recorded once. The TCR originated in a human donor with active COVID-19. The donor label of this sample is uncertain. Sequencing was carried out using peripheral blood. This chain links TRBV7-2 with TRBJ1-2, with 10 positions matching TRBD1. The CDR3 coding sequence is TGTGCCAGCAGCCTCGGGACAGGGGCAAACTATGGCTACACCTTC. Its protein product is CASSLGTGANYGYTF.